This T cell receptor beta chain stems from a study of blood T cell repertoires in COVID-19. Generated by immunoSEQ multiplex PCR, the TCRdb table keeps only in-frame clones and is missing some. The sample holds about 180,000 clones, 70% to 90% seen once. What was sequenced was peripheral blood. The source of this sequence is a man aged 55 to 70 with acute or convalescent COVID-19.

This chain's CDR3 is CASSLRGANVLTF. The DNA for the CDR3 is TGTGCCAGCAGTTTACGTGGGGCCAACGTCCTGACTTTC. The rearrangement uses TRBV12-3 or TRBV12-4 and TRBJ2-6; D is ambiguous. The CDR3 sequence is 13 residues long. V lost 2 bases and J lost 3, with 2 bases in between.